Following are 14 T cell receptor beta chains from one sample sequenced in a study of blood T cell repertoires in COVID-19. Method: immunoSEQ multiplex PCR; TCRdb's copy keeps in-frame clones and lacks some. The sample lists around 100,000 clones, roughly 87% seen once, with roughly 6.2% in the top ten. The specimen sequenced was peripheral blood. These receptors all come from a human donor in a cohort sampled during active COVID-19.

The chain uses TRBV4-1 and TRBJ1-6; no clear D gene. This CDR3 spans 14 amino acids. Trimming left V 0 bases short and J 8 bases short, with 8 bases between. Per germline, CDR1 MGHRA and CDR2 YSYEKL. CDR3 DNA: TGCGCCAGCAGCCAAGATGCGCTGGATTCACCCCTCCACTTT. Translating it yields CASSQDALDSPLHF.

The rearrangement joins TRBV6-5 to TRBJ1-3; a weak D match, TRBD1 (5 bases). Trimming left V 9 bases short and J 5 bases short, with 11 bases between. CDR1 is MNHEY, CDR2 SVGAGI, per germline. This CDR3 has 12 amino acids. The CDR3, as DNA: TGTGCCAGTGCCGGGGGTAGAAACACCATATATTTT. Residues: CASAGGRNTIYF.

V and J are TRBV19 and TRBJ2-2, with 10 nucleotides matching TRBD2. Trimming at V came to 5 bases and at J to 6 bases, leaving 9 bases not matched to a gene. CDR3 length equals 16 residues. Germline V gene sequence: CDR1 LNHDA, CDR2 SQIVND (reference sequence). In DNA, the CDR3 is TGTGCCAGTAGTTGGTCACTAGCGGGGAGCTCCGGGGAGCTGTTTTTT. Translating it yields CASSWSLAGSSGELFF.

V usage is TRBV27 and J usage is TRBJ2-1; 11 bases line up with TRBD2. Germline V CDR1 and CDR2: MNHEY, SMNVEV (reference sequence). The CDR3 is 17 amino acids. V shed 6 bases and J 0 bases; nucleotides not matched to a gene: 7. The CDR3 loop is CASRDRTSGSSYNEQFF. The CDR3 coding sequence is TGTGCCAGCAGGGACAGGACTAGCGGGTCCTCCTACAATGAGCAGTTCTTC.

The chain joins TRBV15 to TRBJ2-2; tentatively, D is TRBD1 (5 bases). The CDR3 consists of 19 residues. Germline V gives CDR1 LNHNV, CDR2 YYDKDF (reference sequence). V was pared by 0 bases and J by 0 bases, with 17 bases between. In nucleotides, the CDR3 is TGTGCCACCAGCAGAGATGAAACAGGACGACCTGCGAACACCGGGGAGCTGTTTTTT. Its translation is CATSRDETGRPANTGELFF.

The chain combines TRBV5-6 with TRBJ1-6, with D possibly TRBD1 on 5 matching bases. Germline lookup yields CDR1 SGHDT and CDR2 YYEEEE. The CDR3 spans 16 residues. Trimming left V 1 base short and J 9 bases short, with 17 bases between. The CDR3 reads CASSLYGHSRGSPLHF. DNA of the CDR3: TGTGCCAGCAGCTTGTACGGACACTCAAGGGGTTCACCCCTCCACTTT.

This clone appeared once. V and J are TRBV28 and TRBJ2-1; maybe TRBD2 (6 bases). The CDR3 covers 18 residues. Germline V lookup: CDR1 MDHEN, CDR2 SYDVKM. V gave up 4 bases and J gave up 0 bases, with 19 bases separating them. In nucleotides, the CDR3 is TGTGCCAGCAGTTCGAGAGGTTCGATAGCGGCCTCCTACAATGAGCAGTTCTTC. Translated, it gives CASSSRGSIAASYNEQFF.

The CDR3 sequence is CATSDKDRAFYNEQFF. The DNA for the CDR3 is TGTGCCACCAGTGATAAAGACAGAGCATTTTACAATGAGCAGTTCTTC. The chain is built from TRBV24-1 and TRBJ2-1; tentatively, D is TRBD1 (5 bases). The V end lost 3 bases, the J end lost 4 bases, and 15 bases lay between the germline ends. CDR1 and CDR2 from the germline V gene are KGHDR and SFDVKD. The length of the CDR3 is 16 residues.

J is TRBJ1-1 and V is TRBV11-2; 8 bases are shared with TRBD1. Unmatched junction bases numbered 17, after V lost 6 bases and J lost 11 bases. Germline V gene lookup returns CDR1 SGHAT and CDR2 FQNNGV. This CDR3 is built from 15 residues. CDR3 sequence (DNA): TGTGCCAGCAGTTATCCGGGACAGGCGCTTCGAGGGGCTTTCTTT. Protein: CASSYPGQALRGAFF.

Comment on this clone: Relative to the germline gene, one junction end is altered; a read error may explain this. This rearrangement joins TRBV28 to TRBJ2-7; a possible D gene is TRBD2 (6 bases). Germline V gene data show CDR1 as MDHEN and CDR2 as SYDVKM. CDR3 length equals 13 residues. DNA of the CDR3: TGTGCCAGCAGTTTAGTAACGCGGGACGGCCTCTCCTTC. Residues: CASSLVTRDGLSF. The full variable domain, rest sourced from reference TRBV28 and TRBJ2-7, is DVKVTQSSRYLVKRTGEKVFLECVQDMDHENMFWYRQDPGLGLRLIYFSYDVKMKEKGDIPEGYSVSREKKERFSLILESASTNQTSMYLCASSLVTRDGLSFGPGTRLTVT.

The chain carries TRBV7-3 and TRBJ2-6, with D perhaps matching TRBD2 (5 bases). Germline CDR1 and CDR2: SGHTA and FQGTGA. CDR3 length equals 19 residues. The V gene lost 5 bases and the J gene lost 0 bases, with 20 bases spanning the gap. CDR3 residues: CASSRFPPSGISGANVLTF. The CDR3 region has the DNA TGTGCCAGCAGCCGATTCCCCCCCAGCGGCATCTCTGGGGCCAACGTCCTGACTTTC.

The chain carries TRBV19 and TRBJ1-1, with D unresolved. CDR3 length: 14 residues. Germline assignment: CDR1 LNHDA and CDR2 SQIVND (reference sequence). Trimming took off 0 bases at V and 5 bases at J, with 10 bases between the two ends. CDR3 residues: CASSIDPTGTEAFF. CDR3 nucleotides: TGTGCCAGTAGTATAGACCCCACGGGGACTGAAGCTTTCTTT.

The chain joins TRBV19 to TRBJ2-7, with 8 bases aligning to TRBD1. With V trimmed by 7 bases and J by 1 base, 6 bases remained unmatched. This CDR3 is 14 amino acids long. From germline, CDR1 is LNHDA and CDR2 SQIVND (reference sequence). This CDR3 is CASTTGTGSYEQYF. The CDR3 nucleotides read TGTGCCAGTACTACAGGGACAGGATCCTACGAGCAGTACTTC.

The chain uses TRBV7-9 and TRBJ1-3, with 7 bases aligning to TRBD1. CDR3 size: 14 residues. The J segment lost 4 bases and the V segment lost 5 bases, leaving 5 bases of the junction unmatched. Germline CDR1 SEHNR, CDR2 FQNEAQ (reference sequence). CDR3 nucleotides: TGTGCCAGCAGCCAAACAGGGGTCGGAAACACCATATATTTT. Translation gives CASSQTGVGNTIYF.